This entry is about one T cell receptor (beta chain). Its antigen is currently not known. The record has no base qualities; no much larger clone is one base away. This specimen comes from a study of response to subunit inactivated influenza vaccine (dated 2018 in TCRdb). Background for the entire study: Deep quantitative T cell receptor repertoire profiling was used in the study to track responses to a trivalent subunit inactivated influenza vaccine.

Trimming leaves V shorter by 5 bases and J shorter by 3 bases, with the junction holding 4 bases beyond the gene matches. The germline V gene specifies SGHRS as CDR1 and YFSETQ as CDR2. The CDR3 spans 14 residues, from the cysteine through the phenylalanine. The entry retains the CDR3 DNA only, 42 bases that are in frame from base 1. The study at large found these results: According to the authors, only a limited number of new T cells may be recruited by each seasonal influenza vaccination.

The library relied on RT-PCR. Sequencing took place on an Illumina HiSeq 2500. TCRdb trimmed public reads at Q25 via fastp, called clones via MiXCR and kept in-frame beta chains. When rows share a CDR3 protein, they turn into one entry using the most common DNA and genes. The sample table lists roughly 500,000 distinct CDR3 sequences, roughly 25% of them with a count of one. The top ten clonotypes cover around 2.8% of the sample. The sample was also reused in another study, on T cells expressing NK-cell markers. That second report states: 5'RACE template switching, by which a universal primer site and unique molecular identifiers were added, was used to make TCR beta cDNA libraries. In sorted CD3+CD56+NKG2C+, CD3+CD56+NKG2C- and CD3+CD56-NKG2C+ T-cell subsets from about eight donors, TCR beta-chain repertoires were profiled. Among the eight sequenced donors, seven were HCMV-seropositive and one was HCMV-seronegative. In several experiments an anti-gammadeltaTCR antibody was added to restrict sorting to alphabetaTCR-expressing T cells. For roughly 6 donors, the dominant CD3+CD56+NKG2C+ clonotypes were among the top 10 CD8+ clonotypes and accounted for about 1.0-7.5% of CD8+ T cells. Those dominant clonotypes were again the most abundant among CD3+CD56-NKG2C+ cells in several donors, at about 28.3-65%. Whether the expanded NKG2C-expressing T cell clones were specific for HCMV antigens was left unclear. All eight donors whose samples were sequenced were randomly selected healthy volunteers, three of them men and five women. To determine HCMV serostatus, a commercial ELISA kit was used to detect HCMV-specific IgG in serum. Peripheral blood mononuclear cells were isolated from blood by Ficoll density gradient centrifugation. CD4+ and CD8+ T cells were isolated from PBMC by magnetic immunoseparation with Miltenyi isolation kits. cDNA synthesis was primed from the TCR beta constant segment and was followed by two successive PCR amplification steps. Libraries were sequenced as 2 x 150 bp reads on Illumina HiSeq 2000/2500, MiSeq or NextSeq. MIGEC handled demultiplexing of the reads and grouping by UMI, while MiTCR was used to assemble and quantify clonotypes. To exclude erroneous sequences, only TCR cDNA sequences supported by at least two reads were retained. The tcR package was used for downstream repertoire analysis, with clonotypes matched between fractions based on CDR3 nucleotide sequence plus V segment. VDJmatch was used to annotate antigen specificity against VDJdb, with one amino acid substitution allowed in CDR3.

The sample here was CD4+ T cells sorted from PBMCs, taken 12 days after vaccination. This clonotype was obtained from a man between 45 and 60 years old who received an inactivated influenza vaccine. Donor details come from another sample of the same person, matched by shared clones. The rearranged chain carries TRBV5-1 and TRBJ1-2; 10 middle bases align to TRBD1. The CDR3 region reads CASRTGTGDYGYTF. The nucleotide sequence reads as follows: TGCGCCAGCAGAACAGGGACAGGGGACTATGGCTACACCTTC. With the rest looked up from the reference TRBV5-1 and TRBJ1-2 genes rather than sequenced, the full variable domain is KAGVTQTPRYLIKTRGQQVTLSCSPISGHRSVSWYQQTPGQGLQFLFEYFSETQRNKGNFPGRFSGRQFSNSRSEMNVSTLELGDSALYLCASRTGTGDYGYTFGSGTRLTVV.